This TCR beta chain was sequenced in a study of T cell responses to AZD1222 COVID-19 vaccine. CDR3 size: 13 residues. Germline values: CDR1 SQVTM, CDR2 ANQGSEA. Findings and limits, study-wide: Just a handful of AZD1222 recipients tested seropositive at baseline. Spike-specific TCR breadth and depth were elevated following two AZD1222 doses.

A note on this clone: The antigen is unknown.

The protocol was immunoSEQ multiplex PCR, while the TCRdb copy is restricted to in-frame clones and leaves out a portion. The sample gives 160,000 or so clones, roughly nine tenths of which show up once; approximately 2.5% is in the top ten. The sample consisted of peripheral blood, taken on day 0 of AZD1222 vaccination. This chain connects TRBV29-1 to TRBJ2-3; TRBD2 agrees at 9 bases. This TCR came from an adult in good health. The CDR3 protein is CGTTSGLTDTQYF. For the CDR3, the DNA is TGCGGAACGACTAGCGGACTCACAGATACGCAGTATTTT.